The 16 T cell receptor delta chains in this list originate from one sample, sequenced in a study of γδ T cells in repeated Plasmodium falciparum infection. Bulk repertoires came from Vgamma9/Vdelta2+ or Vdelta2-negative gammadelta T cells flow-sorted from PBMC. TCRdb called clones anew from the multiplex PCR reads with CATT. Of 85,000 to 90,000 delta-chain clones listed, over 1.3% are singletons. Sequencing was performed on gamma-delta T cells from blood. The receptors derive from a pool of human donors (malaria-infected and uninfected, not separated).

About this clone: With a far larger clone one base away, a read error is the likely cause. Other nucleotide sequences in the sample specify the same CDR3. The gene calls are TRDV1 and TRDJ1; 11 nucleotides match TRDD3. The length of the CDR3 is 20 residues. CDR1 TSWWSYY and CDR2 QGS come from the germline V gene. The CDR3: CALGDTSLWGIRTSTDKLIF. The CDR3 DNA follows: TGTGCTCTTGGGGATACTTCCTTGTGGGGGATACGGACTAGCACCGATAAGCTCATCTTT.

For this clone: The TCRdb protein comes from a much larger clone and disagrees with this DNA's translation at residue 19, likely due to a read error; the protein given here is derived from the DNA. The chain is built from TRDV1 and TRDJ1; 12 bases line up with TRDD3. The J gene, missing from TCRdb, was assigned here through DNA to germline matching. The CDR3 extends over 26 amino acids. The trim removed 0 bases at V and 0 bases at J, leaving 29 bases unmatched. Germline CDR1 TSWWSYY, CDR2 QGS. The CDR3 coding sequence is TGTGCTCTTGGGGAACTTGGGGTCCTACGTCCCCGTACTGGGGGATACCAAGAACCTCACACCGATAAACTCATCTTT. It translates to CALGELGVLRPRTGGYQEPHTDKLIF.

With respect to this clone: The protein TCRdb lists belongs to a much larger clone and differs from this DNA's translation at residue 8, which points to a read error; the protein shown is made from the DNA. The chain combines TRDV2 with TRDJ1; D is perhaps TRDD3 (6 bases). TCRdb records no J gene; here it was assigned by comparing the DNA to germline. The CDR3 is 14 residues long. Germline values: CDR1 GEAIGNYY, CDR2 EKD. With 2 bases removed from V and 4 bases from J, the gap between germline ends came to 13 bases. The CDR3 DNA reads as TGTGCCTGTGACATCGGGGGACATGTCGATAAACTCATCTTT. It specifies CACDIGGHVDKLIF.

Worth noting for this clone: The protein given by TCRdb reflects a much larger clone and differs at residue 8 from this DNA's translation, likely from a read error; the protein shown is the DNA's translation. The chain carries TRDV1 and TRDJ1; D may correspond to TRDD2 or TRDD3 (5 bases each). Since TCRdb gives no J gene, matching the DNA to germline was used here to assign it. CDR1 TSWWSYY and CDR2 QGS come from the germline V gene. Trimming took off 0 bases at V and 0 bases at J, with 26 bases between the two ends. The CDR3 contains 21 residues. CDR3 residues: CALGELGHLLLTGRYTDKLIF. The CDR3 DNA follows: TGTGCTCTTGGGGAACTGGGCCACCTCCTTCTTACGGGGAGGTACACCGATAAACTCATCTTT.

This clone was observed a few times. TCRdb shows a much larger clone's protein in place of this DNA's translation, and the two differ at residue 11, likely through a read error; the protein shown is translated from the DNA. The genes are TRDV2 and TRDJ1; 9 bases line up with TRDD2. No J gene was available from TCRdb, and it was assigned here by a germline match of the DNA. The CDR3 spans 16 residues. With V trimmed by 3 bases and J by 8 bases, 15 bases remained unmatched. CDR1 GEAIGNYY and CDR2 EKD come from the germline V gene. CDR3 in DNA: TGTGCCTGTGACCCCCTTCCTACTCCGGAGGTGGCGAAACTCATCTTT. This encodes CACDPLPTPEVAKLIF.

Concerning this clone: The translation of this DNA and the TCRdb protein of a much larger clone differ at residue 5, probably owing to a read error; the protein shown here is translated from the DNA. The chain is built from TRDV1 and TRDJ1, with D unclear. The J gene was missing in TCRdb and was found by matching the end of the DNA to germline. The CDR3 is made up of 14 amino acids. Germline-derived CDR1 and CDR2 are TSWWSYY and QGS. V was shortened by 5 bases and J by 0 bases, with 10 bases between the two germline ends. CDR3 region: CALGTPKYTDKLIF. DNA for the CDR3: TGTGCTCTTGGGACTCCCAAGTACACCGATAAACTCATCTTT.

At least ten counts were recorded for this clone. The J gene is TRDJ1, the V gene TRDV1; weak D call: TRDD3 (5 bases). TCRdb does not report a J gene; here it was assigned by matching the DNA to germline references. Germline V gene data show CDR1 as TSWWSYY and CDR2 as QGS. V was trimmed by 4 bases and J by 0 bases, leaving 24 bases between them. There are 19 residues in the CDR3. This CDR3 is CALGVLMRGTLGNTDKLIF. In nucleotides, the CDR3 is TGTGCTCTTGGGGTTCTTATGCGGGGCACGCTGGGCAACACCGATAAACTCATCTTT.

Only a few counts were recorded for this clone. A far larger clone is off by one base, so a read error is likely. Other DNA sequences within the sample encode an identical CDR3. This rearrangement joins TRDV3 to TRDJ1, with 13 bases aligning to TRDD3. Per germline, CDR1 TVYSNPD and CDR2 GDNSRS (reference sequence). The V gene end was trimmed by 3 bases and the J gene end by 0 bases; junction bases not matched to a gene: 28. This CDR3 region has 23 residues. CDR3 bases: TGTGCCTTCCACGCCCCTCTTCCTACCTACCCTTACTGGGGGATACGAAACACCGATAAACTCATCTTT. This translates into CAFHAPLPTYPYWGIRNTDKLIF. The variable domain in full, completed from reference TRDV3 and TRDJ1, reads CDKVTQSSPDQTVASGSEVVLLCTYDTVYSNPDLFWYRIRPDYSFQFVFYGDNSRSEGADFTQGRFSVKHILTQKAFHLVISPVRTEDSATYYCAFHAPLPTYPYWGIRNTDKLIFGKGTRVTVEP.

As for this clone: Only one base separates this from a far larger clonotype, so it likely reflects a read error. Other DNA sequences within the sample encode an identical CDR3. V is TRDV1 and J is TRDJ1, with D perhaps matching TRDD3 (5 bases). The CDR3 covers 15 residues. CDR1 TSWWSYY and CDR2 QGS come from the germline V gene. The DNA for the CDR3 is TGTGCTCTCGGGGAACTGAGGGCCTTGACCGATAAACTCATCTTT. This sequence encodes CALGELRALTDKLIF.

Concerning this clone itself: TCRdb assigns this DNA the protein of a much larger clone, which departs from its translation at residue 17; this likely reflects a read error, and the protein shown comes from translating the DNA. This chain joins TRDV2 and TRDJ3, with TRDD3 matching 9 bases. TCRdb is silent on the J gene; assignment here came from matching the DNA to germline. Per the germline V gene, CDR1 is GEAIGNYY and CDR2 is EKD. The CDR3 has 23 amino acids. CDR3: CACDPVGTSTGGPSSWGTRQMFF. The CDR3 coding sequence is TGTGCCTGTGACCCGGTTGGGACCAGTACTGGGGGACCCAGCTCCTGGGGCACCCGACAGATGTTTTTC.

There are a few counts of this clone. A read error likely explains why the TCRdb protein, taken from a much larger clone, differs from this DNA's translation at residue 17; the protein shown is translated from the DNA. The chain couples TRDV2 to TRDJ3, with 10 nucleotides matching TRDD3. The CDR3 has 19 residues. Per the germline V gene, CDR1 is GEAIGNYY and CDR2 is EKD. As DNA, the CDR3 is TGTGCCTGTGACACCGGGGGGATACGCGATACCTGGGACACCCGACAGGTGTTTTTC. It yields the protein CACDTGGIRDTWDTRQVFF.

This clone showed up just a few times. The protein given by TCRdb reflects a much larger clone and differs at residue 14 from this DNA's translation, likely from a read error; the protein shown is the DNA's translation. This sequence joins TRDV1 and TRDJ1; TRDD2 is a possible D gene (5 bases). TCRdb supplies no J gene; here it was assigned by aligning the nucleotide sequence to germline. Germline V CDR1 and CDR2: TSWWSYY, QGS. This CDR3 contains 17 residues. CDR3 sequence: CALGENFPYYCADRLIF. CDR3 nucleotide sequence: TGTGCTCTTGGGGAAAACTTCCCTTATTATTGCGCCGATAGACTCATCTTT.

With regard to this clone: The protein held in TCRdb is that of a much larger clone and does not match this DNA's translation at residue 12, likely because of a read error; the protein shown is translated from the DNA. J is TRDJ1 and V is TRDV2; D possibly corresponds to TRDD3 (6 bases). V was cut by 0 bases and J by 8 bases, with 21 bases left in between. The CDR3 loop spans 16 amino acids. Germline V gene sequence: CDR1 GEAIGNYY, CDR2 EKD. CDR3 residues: CACDTVSGIDSHKLIF. The CDR3 bases are TGTGCCTGTGACACCGTATCGGGGATCGATTCTCACAAACTCATCTTT.

Notes on this clone: The TCRdb protein, from a much larger clone, departs from this DNA's translation at residue 14, likely by read error; the protein shown derives from the DNA. No J gene was assigned, while the V gene was called as TRDV2; TRDD3 was called by the table and not checked on the DNA. The CDR3 loop spans 15 amino acids. CDR1 is GEAIGNYY and CDR2 is EKD in the germline V gene. CDR3 amino acids: CACDSYWGSIGKLTF. The CDR3 DNA is TGTGCCTGTGACTCTTACTGGGGATCAATAGGTAAACTCACCTTT.

The chain couples TRDV1 to TRDJ1, with no clear D. Germline CDR1 TSWWSYY, CDR2 QGS. V dropped 1 base and J dropped 0 bases, with 15 bases sitting between them. The CDR3 is 17 residues long. In DNA form, the CDR3 reads TGTGCTCTTGGGGAACCCAGAGGGGCTCCTTACACCGATAAACTCATCTTT. Translation gives CALGEPRGAPYTDKLIF.

Ten or more counts support this clone. This rearrangement joins TRDV1 to TRDJ1, with 7 nucleotides matching TRDD3. Germline V gives CDR1 TSWWSYY, CDR2 QGS. After removal of 6 bases from V and 5 bases from J, the junction contained 9 bases not matched to a gene. The length of the CDR3 is 14 residues. CDR3 coding DNA: TGTGCTCTTGGTTTTATAATACTGGGGGATAAACTCATCTTT. Residues: CALGFIILGDKLIF.